These 21 T cell receptor beta chains share one sample of origin, sequenced in a study of graft-versus-host responses after intestinal transplantation. Assay used: immunoSEQ multiplex PCR; TCRdb lists only in-frame clones, some missing. The repertoire holds 96,000 or so clones, with roughly 90% as singletons. These receptors' targets are unknown. The sample here was unstimulated CD4+ T cells sorted from spleen or lymph node cells, taken before intestinal transplant. The receptor source for this set is a human donor who received an intestinal transplant.

This chain uses TRBV5-1 with TRBJ2-1; possibly TRBD1 for D (6 bases). V was trimmed by 0 bases and J by 6 bases, leaving 16 bases between them. Per the germline V gene, CDR1 is SGHRS and CDR2 is YFSETQ. This CDR3 comprises 16 residues. Written as DNA, the CDR3 is TGCGCCAGCAGCTTGGGTGCAGGACAGCCACCCAATGAGCAGTTCTTC. It specifies CASSLGAGQPPNEQFF.

V usage is TRBV11-2 and J usage is TRBJ1-6, with a tentative D call TRBD1 (5 bases). Germline V lookup: CDR1 SGHAT, CDR2 FQNNGV. The V end was cut by 1 base, the J end by 2 bases, with 9 bases between. The CDR3 has 16 amino acids. The CDR3: CASSLAGGTYNSPLHF. For the CDR3, the DNA is TGTGCCAGCAGCTTAGCCGGGGGGACCTATAATTCACCCCTCCACTTT.

The CDR3: CASSRGGSGVETQYF. The CDR3 DNA reads as TGTGCCAGCAGTCGCGGGGGGTCGGGGGTGGAGACCCAGTACTTC. The chain carries TRBV7-2 and TRBJ2-5, with 8 bases fitting TRBD2. CDR1 is SGHTA, CDR2 FQGNSA, per germline. V lost 6 bases to trimming and J lost 5 bases; unmatched junction nucleotides: 11. The CDR3 is 15 residues long.

This chain joins TRBV2 and TRBJ1-5; D is unclear. There are 13 residues in the CDR3. CDR1 and CDR2 from the germline V gene are SNHLY and FYNNEI. The V and J ends lost 5 bases and 6 bases respectively, with 11 bases between them. The CDR3 reads CASSSGEGQPQHF. The DNA of the CDR3 is TGTGCCAGCAGTTCCGGGGAGGGTCAGCCCCAGCATTTT.

The chain links TRBV2 to TRBJ2-7, with unresolved D. Deletions cut 6 bases from V and 1 base from J, with 10 bases between. The CDR3 sequence is 13 residues long. Germline values: CDR1 SNHLY, CDR2 FYNNEI. The CDR3 bases are TGTGCCAGCAGGGTTACAGTTTCCTACGAGCAGTACTTC. The encoded protein is CASRVTVSYEQYF.

CDR3 sequence (DNA): TGTGCCAGCAGCCGACAGGACGATGAGCAGTTCTTC. It translates to CASSRQDDEQFF. This chain connects TRBV6-4 to TRBJ2-1; a weak D match, TRBD1 (6 bases). Germline V CDR1 and CDR2: MRHNA, SNTAGT. The CDR3 has 12 amino acids. Trimming removed 6 bases at V and 8 bases at J, with 11 bases between.

Here the CDR3 reads CSVCAGPNTEAFF. CDR3 nucleotides: TGCAGCGTCTGCGCAGGCCCAAACACTGAAGCTTTCTTT. J is TRBJ1-1 and V is TRBV29-1; no reliable D call. The V gene's germline CDR1 is SQVTM and CDR2 ANQGSEA. Deletions cut 6 bases from V and 2 bases from J, with 13 bases between. The CDR3 runs to 13 residues.

J is TRBJ2-1 and V is TRBV21-1; the D call of TRBD2 is as the table states it, not checked on the DNA. TRBV21-1 is shown as a pseudogene. This CDR3 has 15 amino acids. CDR3 nucleotides: TGTGCCAGCAGCCTGATAGGACTAGGCTACAATGAGCAGTTCTTC. This sequence encodes CASSLIGLGYNEQFF.

V and J are TRBV6-5 and TRBJ1-4, with D perhaps TRBD1 (6 bases). CDR1 MNHEY and CDR2 SVGAGI come from the germline V gene. V gave up 4 bases and J gave up 6 bases, with 15 bases separating them. There are 15 residues in the CDR3. The CDR3 region has the DNA TGTGCCAGCAGTTTCCTGGGGGCAGTACATGAAAAACTGTTTTTT. Protein: CASSFLGAVHEKLFF.

The chain carries TRBV2 and TRBJ2-6, with D possibly being TRBD1 (6 bases). From germline, CDR1 is SNHLY and CDR2 FYNNEI. CDR3 size: 16 residues. The ends were cut back, 6 bases at V and 0 bases at J, with 12 bases in the middle. The chain's CDR3 is CASRGQGVSGANVLTF. Written as DNA, the CDR3 is TGTGCCAGCAGGGGACAAGGTGTCTCTGGGGCCAACGTCCTGACTTTC.

The V gene is TRBV18, the J gene TRBJ1-1; 7 positions agree with TRBD1. V was pared by 3 bases and J by 6 bases, with 16 bases of the junction left unmatched. Looked up from germline, CDR1 is KGHSH and CDR2 is LQKENI. The CDR3 totals 17 residues. CDR3 sequence: CASSPTAMIGQAPEAFF. In DNA form, the CDR3 reads TGTGCCAGCTCACCCACTGCTATGATAGGACAGGCCCCTGAAGCTTTCTTT.

The J gene is TRBJ1-2, the V gene TRBV19; 9 bases are shared with TRBD1. Trimming took 3 bases from V and 10 from J; bases not matched to a gene: 9. Germline V gene sequence: CDR1 LNHDA, CDR2 SQIVND (reference sequence). The CDR3 is 14 residues long. The CDR3 DNA is TGTGCCAGTAGTATCGGGGGGACAGGGTTTATCTACACCTTC. Translating gives CASSIGGTGFIYTF.

The chain employs TRBV7-8 and TRBJ1-2; tentatively, D is TRBD1 (6 bases). This CDR3 has 14 amino acids. V lost 3 bases and J lost 8, with 16 bases in between. The germline V gene has CDR1 SGHVS and CDR2 FQNEAQ. CDR3 region: CASSFSTGSGGYTF. CDR3 bases: TGTGCCAGCAGCTTTTCTACAGGGTCCGGGGGCTACACCTTC.

The chain uses TRBV5-4 and TRBJ2-1; 8 bases map to TRBD2. This CDR3 has 15 residues. The junction had 7 bases not matched to a gene; V was cut back by 0 bases and J by 8 bases. CDR1 and CDR2 from the germline V gene are SGHNT and YYREEE (reference sequence). The CDR3 spells CASSLGSGRYDEQFF. CDR3 bases: TGTGCCAGCAGCTTGGGAAGCGGGAGATATGATGAGCAGTTCTTC.

The chain recombines TRBV18 with TRBJ2-7, with 12 bases fitting TRBD2. The CDR3 totals 15 residues. V was clipped by 6 bases and J by 5 bases; unmatched bases: 8. Germline V CDR1 and CDR2: KGHSH, LQKENI. Written as DNA, the CDR3 is TGTGCCAGCTCCCCCCTAGCGGGAGGGCCCCACGAGCAGTACTTC. It encodes CASSPLAGGPHEQYF.

The V call is TRBV5-1, the J call TRBJ2-3, with TRBD2 matching over 13 bases. CDR3 size: 16 residues. CDR1 is SGHRS, CDR2 YFSETQ, per germline. V lost 3 bases, J lost 4 bases, and 5 bases stayed unmatched. The CDR3 region is CASSSGLAGAADTQYF. In nucleotides, the CDR3 is TGCGCCAGCAGCTCTGGACTAGCGGGAGCCGCAGATACGCAGTATTTT.

V and J are TRBV18 and TRBJ2-7; TRBD1 aligns across 7 bases. The V and J ends lost 3 bases and 3 bases, in that order; junction bases with no gene match: 2. This CDR3 comprises 13 residues. Germline assignment: CDR1 KGHSH and CDR2 LQKENI. CDR3: CASSPTGVYEQYF. In nucleotides, the CDR3 is TGTGCCAGCTCACCCACAGGGGTCTACGAGCAGTACTTC.

This chain links TRBV7-7 with TRBJ1-2; the match to TRBD1 covers 9 bases. Per the germline V gene, CDR1 is SSHAT and CDR2 is FNYEAQ (reference sequence). There are 16 residues in the CDR3. The V segment lost 5 bases and the J segment 8 bases; nucleotides outside the gene matches: 15. CDR3 loop: CASSPGGVQGAEGYTF. CDR3 nucleotides: TGTGCCAGCAGCCCAGGGGGAGTACAGGGGGCGGAAGGCTACACCTTC.

The V and J genes are TRBV30 and TRBJ2-1, with TRBD1 matching 11 bases. Trimming removed 2 bases from V and 9 bases from J; junction bases left unmatched: 6. The CDR3 length is 14 residues. In germline, CDR1 is GTSNPN, CDR2 SVGIG (reference sequence). CDR3 region: CAWSFWTGGSEQFF. In DNA, the CDR3 is TGTGCCTGGAGTTTCTGGACAGGGGGCTCTGAGCAGTTCTTC.

The rearrangement links TRBV5-5 to TRBJ2-7; D may be TRBD2 (5 bases). Looked up from germline, CDR1 is SGHKS and CDR2 is YYEKEE (reference sequence). CDR3 length equals 14 residues. The V and J ends lost 0 bases and 2 bases respectively, with 9 bases between them. The DNA of the CDR3 is TGTGCCAGCAGCTTGGGTGGGAGCGCCTACGAGCAGTACTTC. It codes for CASSLGGSAYEQYF.

Turning to this clone: One junction end disagrees with the germline gene, perhaps due to a read error. V usage is TRBV19 and J usage is TRBJ2-3; 10 bases match TRBD2. Looked up from germline, CDR1 is LNHDA and CDR2 is SQIVND (reference sequence). This CDR3 has 15 amino acids. The CDR3 DNA follows: TGTGCCAGTAGAAATAGCGGGGGGAGCACAGATGCGCAGTATTTT. Its protein product is CASRNSGGSTDAQYF.